The subject of this entry is one T cell receptor beta chain. Its target is unknown. This CDR3 is built from 14 residues. Germline V gene sequence: CDR1 MDHEN, CDR2 SYDVKM. V lost 3 bases to trimming and J lost 0 bases, with 6 bases between them. Produced via immunoSEQ multiplex PCR; TCRdb's table is partial and in-frame only. In the table there are about 3,200 clones, 93% of which are singletons. The data were taken from a study of graft-versus-host responses after intestinal transplantation. For the study at large: Each patient got anti-thymocyte globulin induction, then tacrolimus and steroids for approximately 3 years.

Findings and caveats of the study: Recipient marrow showed GvH clones, some seen first in ileum or blood. High graft-versus-host to host-versus-graft clonal ratios were found in allografts of patients who had graft-donor T cell macrochimerism.

V is TRBV28 and J is TRBJ1-3; D not resolved. This specimen was bone marrow, taken about 350 days after transplant. The sequence derives from a human patient who received an intestinal transplant, so some T cells may come from the graft donor. The CDR3 sequence: CASSFLDSGNTIYF. The CDR3 DNA reads TGTGCCAGCAGTTTCCTGGACTCTGGAAACACCATATATTTT.